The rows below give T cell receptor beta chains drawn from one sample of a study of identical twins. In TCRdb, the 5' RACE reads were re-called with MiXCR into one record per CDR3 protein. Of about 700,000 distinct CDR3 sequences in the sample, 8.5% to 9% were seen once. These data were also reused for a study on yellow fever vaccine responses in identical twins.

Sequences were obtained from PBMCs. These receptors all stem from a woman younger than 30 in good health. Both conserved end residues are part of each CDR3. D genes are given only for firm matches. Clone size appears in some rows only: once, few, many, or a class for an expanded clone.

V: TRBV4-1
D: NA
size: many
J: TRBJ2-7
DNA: TGCGCCAGCAGCCAAGAGCGGGACTCCTACGAGCAGTACTTC
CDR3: CASSQERDSYEQYF

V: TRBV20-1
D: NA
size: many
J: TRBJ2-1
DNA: TGCAGTGCTAGAGATCAAACAGCACCCTCCTACAATGAGCAGTTCTTC
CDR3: CSARDQTAPSYNEQFF

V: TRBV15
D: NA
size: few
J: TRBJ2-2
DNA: TGTGCCACCAGCAACCCTCGGACAGATAACACCGGGGAGCTGTTTTTT
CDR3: CATSNPRTDNTGELFF

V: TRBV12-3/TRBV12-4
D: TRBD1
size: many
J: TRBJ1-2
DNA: TGTGCCAGCAGTCTCGAAGGGGGCTACTATGGCTACACCTTC
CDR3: CASSLEGGYYGYTF

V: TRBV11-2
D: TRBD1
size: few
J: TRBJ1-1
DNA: TGTGCCAGCAGCCTACAGACAGGGGGCTACACTGAAGCTTTCTTT
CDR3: CASSLQTGGYTEAFF

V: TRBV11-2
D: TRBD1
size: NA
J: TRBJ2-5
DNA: TGTGCCAGCAGCGCTTCGAGCCGGGACAGGGTCCAGGAGACCCAGTACTTC
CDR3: CASSASSRDRVQETQYF

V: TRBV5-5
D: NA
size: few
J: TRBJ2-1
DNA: TGTGCCAGCAAAAAATCCAGGGAATCGAGCAATGAGCAGTTCTTC
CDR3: CASKKSRESSNEQFF

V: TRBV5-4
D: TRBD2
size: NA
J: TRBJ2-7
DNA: TGTGCCAGCAGCTCAACCGGGGGGATCGGAAACGAGCAGTACTTC
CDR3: CASSSTGGIGNEQYF

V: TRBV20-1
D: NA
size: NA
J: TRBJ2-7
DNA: TGCAGTGCCGCGGACTCCTACTTTCACTCCTACGAGCAGTACTTC
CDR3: CSAADSYFHSYEQYF

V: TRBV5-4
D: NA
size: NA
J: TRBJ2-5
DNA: TGTGCCAGCAGCTGGGTGGGGGGTAGCCAAGAGACCCAGTACTTC
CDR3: CASSWVGGSQETQYF

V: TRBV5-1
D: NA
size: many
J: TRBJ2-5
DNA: TGCGCCAGCAGCTACTCCCCCGGGGGAGGCCAAGAGACCCAGTACTTC
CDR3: CASSYSPGGGQETQYF

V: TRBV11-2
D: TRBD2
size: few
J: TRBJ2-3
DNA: TGTGCCAGCAGCCCAACCGGGACTAGCGTTACGGGCACAGATACGCAGTATTTT
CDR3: CASSPTGTSVTGTDTQYF

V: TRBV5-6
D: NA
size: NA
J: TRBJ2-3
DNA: TGTGCCAGCAGTTTCATAGGGGGGATAGAGGATACGCAGTATTTT
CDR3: CASSFIGGIEDTQYF

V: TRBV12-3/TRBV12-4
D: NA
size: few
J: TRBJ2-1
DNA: TGTGCCAGCAGTATGGGTGAGCAGTTCTTC
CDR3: CASSMGEQFF

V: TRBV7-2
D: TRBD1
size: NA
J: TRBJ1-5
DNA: TGTGCCAGCAGCTTAGTTGGTACAGGGGTTAGCAATCAGCCCCAGCATTTT
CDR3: CASSLVGTGVSNQPQHF

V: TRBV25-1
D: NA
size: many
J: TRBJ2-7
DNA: TGTGCCAGCAGTGCATGGACAGCCTACGAGCAGTACTTC
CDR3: CASSAWTAYEQYF

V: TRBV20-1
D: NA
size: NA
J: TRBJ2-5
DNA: TGCAGTGGAGGGTCGGACAGCCAAGAGACCCAGTACTTC
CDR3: CSGGSDSQETQYF

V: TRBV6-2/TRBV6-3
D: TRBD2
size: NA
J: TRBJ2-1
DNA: TGTGCCAGCAGCAAACTAGCGGGAGGGCCGAGCTCCTACAATGAGCAGTTCTTC
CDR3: CASSKLAGGPSSYNEQFF

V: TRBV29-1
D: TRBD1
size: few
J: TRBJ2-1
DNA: TGCAGCGTCCAACTACAGGGGCAGATATACAATGAGCAGTTCTTC
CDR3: CSVQLQGQIYNEQFF

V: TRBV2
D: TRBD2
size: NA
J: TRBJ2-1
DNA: TGTGCCAGCACCGAAGGAGGGCGGGGGGGTACGGATGAGCAGTTCTTC
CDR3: CASTEGGRGGTDEQFF

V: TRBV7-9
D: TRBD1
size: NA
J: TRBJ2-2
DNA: TGTGCCAGCAGCAACGACAGGGACACCGGGGAGCTGTTTTTT
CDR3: CASSNDRDTGELFF

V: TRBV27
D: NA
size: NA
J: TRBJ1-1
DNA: TGTGCCAGCAGTTTAGGGGGAGGGGTGAACACTGAAGCTTTCTTT
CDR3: CASSLGGGVNTEAFF

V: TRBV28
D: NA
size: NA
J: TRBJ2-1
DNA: TGTGCCAGCAGTTTATATGGGGTGTACAATGAGCAGTTCTTC
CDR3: CASSLYGVYNEQFF

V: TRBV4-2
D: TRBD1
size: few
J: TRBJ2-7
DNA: TGTGCCAGCAGCCTGAGGGACAGGGAGGGCTACGAGCAGTACTTC
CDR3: CASSLRDREGYEQYF

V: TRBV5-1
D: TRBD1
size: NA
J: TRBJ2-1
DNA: TGCGCCAGCAGCCCGGACCCGGACAGGTACAATGAGCAGTTCTTC
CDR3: CASSPDPDRYNEQFF

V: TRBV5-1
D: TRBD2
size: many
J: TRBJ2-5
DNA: TGCGCCAGCAGCTCCCTAGCGGGGAGGGGGCAAGAGACCCAGTACTTC
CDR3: CASSSLAGRGQETQYF

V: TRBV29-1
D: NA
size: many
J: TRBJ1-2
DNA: TGCAGCGTTGATGGGGTTGCAGGGAAGAACTATGGCTACACCTTC
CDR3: CSVDGVAGKNYGYTF

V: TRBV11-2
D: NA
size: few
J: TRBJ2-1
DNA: TGTGCCAGCAGCTTAGAGGTGGATCTGAATGAGCAGTTCTTC
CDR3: CASSLEVDLNEQFF

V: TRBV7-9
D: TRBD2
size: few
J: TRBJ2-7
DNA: TGTGCCAGCAGGAGTGCTAGCGGAGATTACGAGCAGTACTTC
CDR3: CASRSASGDYEQYF

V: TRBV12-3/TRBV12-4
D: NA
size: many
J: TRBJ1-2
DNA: TGTGCCAGCAGTTACCAACGCGGGGGAGGCTACACCTTC
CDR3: CASSYQRGGGYTF

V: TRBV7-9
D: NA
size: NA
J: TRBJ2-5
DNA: TGTGCCAGCAGCCCATACAGGGTCCGAGAGACCCAGTACTTC
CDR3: CASSPYRVRETQYF

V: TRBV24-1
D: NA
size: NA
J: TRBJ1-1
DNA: TGTGCCACCAGTGACTTCTACAGGGACACTGAAGCTTTCTTT
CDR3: CATSDFYRDTEAFF

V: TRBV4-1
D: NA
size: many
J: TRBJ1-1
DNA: TGCGCCAGCGGTCCAACACCGCGGAACACTGAAGCTTTCTTT
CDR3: CASGPTPRNTEAFF

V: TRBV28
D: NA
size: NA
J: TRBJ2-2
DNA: TGTGCCAGCAGTTTAGTAACAGATCACCGGGAGCTGTTTTTT
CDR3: CASSLVTDHRELFF

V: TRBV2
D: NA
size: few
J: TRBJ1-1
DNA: TGTGCCAGCAGTGACCCCGACGAGATGAACACTGAAGCTTTCTTT
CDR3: CASSDPDEMNTEAFF

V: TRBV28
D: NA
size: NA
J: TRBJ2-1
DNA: TGTGCCAGCAGTCCGAACTCTGGACTTACCTCCTACAATGAGCAGTTCTTC
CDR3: CASSPNSGLTSYNEQFF

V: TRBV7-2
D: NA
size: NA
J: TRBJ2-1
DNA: TGTGCCAGCAGCTTAGAGTTTGGGGGAGCCCACAATGAGCAGTTCTTC
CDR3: CASSLEFGGAHNEQFF

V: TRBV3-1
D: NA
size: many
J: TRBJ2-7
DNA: TGTGCTTCGGGAGAGGCCTACGAGCAGTACTTC
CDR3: CASGEAYEQYF

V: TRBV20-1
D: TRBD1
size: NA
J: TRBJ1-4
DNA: TGCAGTGCCAGAACAGGGGGCCAGGAAAAACTGTTTTTT
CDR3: CSARTGGQEKLFF

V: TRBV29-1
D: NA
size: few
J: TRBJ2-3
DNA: TGCAGCGTTGAAGTGGTGAACACAGATACGCAGTATTTT
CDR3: CSVEVVNTDTQYF

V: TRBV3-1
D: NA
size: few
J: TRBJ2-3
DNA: TGTGCCAGCAGCCGGACACTCACAGATACGCAGTATTTT
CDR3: CASSRTLTDTQYF

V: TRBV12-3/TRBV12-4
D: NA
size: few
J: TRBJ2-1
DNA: TGTGCCAGCAGTTTAGGGGGGGCGTTTACCTACAATGAGCAGTTCTTC
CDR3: CASSLGGAFTYNEQFF

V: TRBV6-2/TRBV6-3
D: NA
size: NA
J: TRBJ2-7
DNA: TGTGCCAGCAGTTGGGCCTTGACAACGGGGGAGCAGTACTTC
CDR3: CASSWALTTGEQYF

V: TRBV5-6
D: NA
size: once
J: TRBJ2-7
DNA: TGTGCCAGCAGCCCGGGGCGGTCCCACGAGCAGTACTTC
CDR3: CASSPGRSHEQYF